This record covers a single T cell receptor (beta chain). Its antigen specificity is not known. No much larger clone is present one base from it, and per-base qualities are unavailable. Other DNA sequences in this sample translate to the same CDR3. These data come from a study of shared clonotypes between healthy human individuals (TCRdb year 2020). For the wider study: The cohort comprised two women and three men aged 18 to 49 years. For each donor, CD4 naive and CD4 memory were each given three plates, CD8 naive was given two plates, and CD8 memory was given one plate. The study deeply sequenced blood TCR repertoires of 5 or 6 healthy adults to estimate repertoire size and the extent of clonotype sharing between individuals. Different laboratories and diverse techniques were used to prepare libraries and sequence TCR repertoires, to increase sequencing depth and limit assay-specific biases. Each donor's leukapheresis produced roughly between roughly 0.85 and 10 billion PBMCs. Beyond this particular receptor, the publication reports: Based on pairwise subsampling, the degree of clonotype sharing among donors was expected to be affected by sequencing depth. Sampling was limited to blood, and TCR repertoires in tissue likely differ from TCR repertoires in blood. The small number of donors limited the genetic and exposure-history diversity represented. Naive subsets generally had larger estimated clonotype richness than memory subsets. Rarefaction of sorted-subset datasets indicated incomplete sequencing despite the large sequencing depth. When a few donors were compared, the shared fraction of clonotypes was about 5% for naive CD4, about 4% for naive CD8, about 2.4% for memory CD4, and less than 0.45% for memory CD8. Higher generation probabilities were observed for clonotypes shared by all four sorted-subset donors than for non-shared clonotypes.

Using the deep immunoSEQ assay, multiplex PCR amplified TCR CDR3 regions from genomic DNA. Genomic DNA extracted from each cell subset was distributed evenly over all wells of several immunoSEQ 96-well plates, and each plate served as one replicate. For sorted subsets, approximately 0.2 ug of genomic DNA, equivalent to 25,000 to 35,000 T cell genomes, went into each replicate PCR. Purified libraries were quantified with a Qubit 3.0 fluorometer, sized on a Bioanalyzer 2100, and re-quantified with the KAPA Library Quantification kit. Each immunoSEQ 96-well plate was sequenced on its own single-read 150-cycle Illumina NextSeq 550 flow cell. The authors' analysis ran thus. The immunoSEQ output contained only junctional sequences without quality scores, so filtering could not match that applied to full-length reads. Sequences were annotated with PyIR, a Python wrapper for IgBLAST v1.9, using IMGT germline references to assign V/J genes and CDR3. Any read was removed if the V/J assignment was weak (E-value above 1e-6), the CDR3 was missing, or the read contained stop codons, out-of-frame junctions, or ambiguous translated residues. V3J clonotypes were defined as sequences sharing an identical inferred V gene, J gene, and CDR3 amino acid sequence. The percentage overlap between two repertoires was calculated by dividing the number of shared unique clonotypes by the size of the smaller repertoire. Three approaches were used to assess repertoire richness: RTK rarefaction, the Chao1 estimator, and Recon v2.1 estimates of unobserved clonotypes. For all TCRbeta clonotypes obtained by the gDNA method from several donors, generation probabilities were computed with OLGA. TCRdb obtained this table from immuneACCESS and retained in-frame rearrangements with V and J assigned. These tables miss some clones; where compared with another copy, unresolved V genes account for less than half of the shortfall, and the remainder is unexplained. V and J calls and clone size follow that table, whereas D and trimming were derived from the DNA. The sample yields around 2.3 million clones; more than 90% were counted once. In total, the top ten clones hold about 0.13% of the sample.

The donors were healthy, HIV-negative adults with no recently reported acute infections or vaccinations. All donors were Caucasian adults living in Nashville, Tennessee, USA. CD4+ T cells were enriched through magnetic negative selection, after which naive cells were positively selected on CD45RA and the remaining negative fraction served as the memory subset. Blood was obtained by leukapheresis, after which PBMCs were separated by Ficoll-Histopaque density gradient centrifugation and cryopreserved in liquid nitrogen vapor phase. Purity and quantity of every magnetically sorted T cell population were checked by analytical flow cytometry. Genomic DNA was isolated from each sorted fraction and quantified by UV absorbance on a Nanodrop 2000c. This TCR came from a man aged 18 to 35 in good health. The sequenced sample consisted of naive CD4+ T cells sorted from blood. The cell subset or site label on this specimen signifies: CD45RA+ positively selected.

The sequenced DNA is TGCGCCAGCAGCCAAGGGGGCGGGACCCAGTACTTC. This encodes CASSQGGGTQYF. The chain is assembled from TRBV4-1 and TRBJ2-5; the best D guess is TRBD1, with 5 bases matching. V loses 1 base of germline sequence and J loses 7 bases, and the interval between the two ends is 7 bases. The CDR3 spans 12 residues, from the cysteine through the phenylalanine. Just CDR3 DNA is preserved here, 36 bases in frame from base 1. The germline V gene encodes CDR1 MGHRA and CDR2 YSYEKL.